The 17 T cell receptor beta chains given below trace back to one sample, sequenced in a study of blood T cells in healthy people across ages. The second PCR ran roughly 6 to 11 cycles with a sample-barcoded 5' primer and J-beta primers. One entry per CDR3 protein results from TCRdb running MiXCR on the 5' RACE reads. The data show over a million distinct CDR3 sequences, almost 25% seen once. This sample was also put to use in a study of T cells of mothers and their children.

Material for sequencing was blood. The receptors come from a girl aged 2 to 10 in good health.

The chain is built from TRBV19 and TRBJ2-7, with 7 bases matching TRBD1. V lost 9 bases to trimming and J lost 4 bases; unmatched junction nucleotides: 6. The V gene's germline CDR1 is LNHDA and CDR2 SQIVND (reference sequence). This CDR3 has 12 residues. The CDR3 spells CASTGAMYEQYF. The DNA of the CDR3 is TGTGCCAGCACAGGGGCAATGTACGAGCAGTACTTC.

CDR3 coding DNA: TGTGCCAGCAGTTTAGTGGCAGCCCCTAATCAGCCCCAGCATTTT. This encodes CASSLVAAPNQPQHF. The gene calls are TRBV12-3 or TRBV12-4 and TRBJ1-5, with unresolved D. V was trimmed by 1 base and J by 4 bases, leaving 11 bases between them. CDR3 length: 15 residues.

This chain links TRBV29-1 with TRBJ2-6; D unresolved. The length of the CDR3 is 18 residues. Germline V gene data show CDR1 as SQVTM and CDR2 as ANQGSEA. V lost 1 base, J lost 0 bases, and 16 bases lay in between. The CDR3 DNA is TGCAGCGTTGAAGCCAGTGGTACGGATATCTCTGGGGCCAACGTCCTGACTTTC. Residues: CSVEASGTDISGANVLTF. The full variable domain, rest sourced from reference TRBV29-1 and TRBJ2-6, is SAVISQKPSRDICQRGTSLTIQCQVDSQVTMMFWYRQQPGQSLTLIATANQGSEATYESGFVIDKFPISRPNLTFSTLTVSNMSPEDSSIYLCSVEASGTDISGANVLTFGAGSRLTVL.

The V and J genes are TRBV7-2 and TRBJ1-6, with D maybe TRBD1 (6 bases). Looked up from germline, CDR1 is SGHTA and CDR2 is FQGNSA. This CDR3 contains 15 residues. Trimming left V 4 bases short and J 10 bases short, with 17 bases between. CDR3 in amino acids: CASSSEGVLKSPLHF. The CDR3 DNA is TGTGCCAGCAGCTCGGAGGGGGTTTTGAAGTCACCCCTCCACTTT.

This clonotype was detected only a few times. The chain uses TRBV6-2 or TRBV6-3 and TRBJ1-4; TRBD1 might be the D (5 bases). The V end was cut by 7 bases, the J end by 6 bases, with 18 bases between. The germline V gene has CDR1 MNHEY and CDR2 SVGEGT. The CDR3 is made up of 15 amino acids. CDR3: CASTTARGGYEKLFF. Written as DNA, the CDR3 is TGTGCCAGCACCACGGCCCGGGGGGGATATGAAAAACTGTTTTTT.

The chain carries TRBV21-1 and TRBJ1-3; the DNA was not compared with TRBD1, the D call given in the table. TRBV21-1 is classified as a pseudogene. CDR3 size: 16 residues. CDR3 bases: TGTGCCAGCAGCAGAACCCCGGGACAGGTGGGATACACCATATATTTT. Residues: CASSRTPGQVGYTIYF.

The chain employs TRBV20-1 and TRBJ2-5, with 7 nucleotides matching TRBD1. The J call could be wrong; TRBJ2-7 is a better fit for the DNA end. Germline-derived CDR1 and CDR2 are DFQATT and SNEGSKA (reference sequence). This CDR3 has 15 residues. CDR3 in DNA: TGCAGTGCTAGAGATCCCAGGACAGGCTCCTACGAGCAGTACTTC. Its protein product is CSARDPRTGSYEQYF.

In DNA form, the CDR3 reads TGTGCCAGCAGTTTATTCCCCACGCCGGGCATATCGCATACCTACGAGCAGTACTTC. Amino acids: CASSLFPTPGISHTYEQYF. The chain carries TRBV28 and TRBJ2-7, with no clear D. The CDR3 sequence is 19 residues long. In germline, CDR1 is MDHEN, CDR2 SYDVKM. V was pared by 1 base and J by 2 bases, with 24 bases between.

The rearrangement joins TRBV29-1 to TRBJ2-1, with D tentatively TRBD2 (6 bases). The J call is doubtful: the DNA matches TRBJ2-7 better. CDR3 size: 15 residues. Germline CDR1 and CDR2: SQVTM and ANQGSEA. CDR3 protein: CSVGFAPGLRNEQYF. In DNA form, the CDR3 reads TGCAGCGTGGGATTCGCCCCGGGACTGAGAAACGAGCAGTACTTC.

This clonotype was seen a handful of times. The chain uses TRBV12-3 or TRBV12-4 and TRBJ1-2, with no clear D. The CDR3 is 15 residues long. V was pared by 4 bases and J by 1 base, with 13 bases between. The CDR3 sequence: CASSYGVIFNYGYTF. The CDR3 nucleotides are TGTGCCAGCAGTTACGGGGTTATCTTTAACTATGGCTACACCTTC.

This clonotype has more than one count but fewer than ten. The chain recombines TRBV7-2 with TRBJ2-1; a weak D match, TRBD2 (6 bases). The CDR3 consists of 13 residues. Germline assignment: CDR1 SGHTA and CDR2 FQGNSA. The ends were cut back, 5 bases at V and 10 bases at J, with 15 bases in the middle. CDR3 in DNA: TGTGCCAGCAGCCCCCCCTCGGCGGGGGAGCAGTTCTTC. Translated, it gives CASSPPSAGEQFF. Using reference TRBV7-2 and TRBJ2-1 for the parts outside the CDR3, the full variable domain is GAGVSQSPSNKVTEKGKDVELRCDPISGHTALYWYRQSLGQGLEFLIYFQGNSAPDKSGLPSDRFSAERTGGSVSTLTIQRTQQEDSAVYLCASSPPSAGEQFFGPGTRLTVL.

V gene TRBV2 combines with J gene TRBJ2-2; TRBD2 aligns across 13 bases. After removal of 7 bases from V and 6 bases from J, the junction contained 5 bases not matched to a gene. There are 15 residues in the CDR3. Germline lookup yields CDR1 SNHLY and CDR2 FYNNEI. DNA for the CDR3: TGTGCCAGCACAAAACTAGCGGGAGGGTCCGGGGAGCTGTTTTTT. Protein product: CASTKLAGGSGELFF.

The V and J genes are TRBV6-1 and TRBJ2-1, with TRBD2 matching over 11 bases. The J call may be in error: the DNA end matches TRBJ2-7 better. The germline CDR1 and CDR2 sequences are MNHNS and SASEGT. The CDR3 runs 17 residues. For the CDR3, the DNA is TGTGCCAGCATTGGGACTAGCGGAAGGCGGGTACACTACGAGCAGTACTTC. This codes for CASIGTSGRRVHYEQYF.

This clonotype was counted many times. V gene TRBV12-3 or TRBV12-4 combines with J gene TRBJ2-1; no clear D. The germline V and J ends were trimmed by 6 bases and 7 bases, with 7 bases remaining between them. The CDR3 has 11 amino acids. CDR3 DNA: TGTGCCAGCAGCTTATCGAATGAGCAGTTCTTC. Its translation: CASSLSNEQFF.

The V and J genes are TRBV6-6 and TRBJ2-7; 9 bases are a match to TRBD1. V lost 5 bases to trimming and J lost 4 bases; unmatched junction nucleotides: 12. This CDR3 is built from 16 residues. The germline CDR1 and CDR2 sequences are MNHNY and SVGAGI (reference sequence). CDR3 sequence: CASSPPGTGNRYEQYF. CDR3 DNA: TGTGCCAGCAGTCCCCCCGGGACAGGGAATCGGTACGAGCAGTACTTC.

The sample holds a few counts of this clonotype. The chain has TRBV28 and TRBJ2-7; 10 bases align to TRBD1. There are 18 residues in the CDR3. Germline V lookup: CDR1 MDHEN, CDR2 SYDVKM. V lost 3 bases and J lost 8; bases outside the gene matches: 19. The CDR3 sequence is CASSFPTRVGTGEGKQYF. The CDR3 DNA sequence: TGTGCCAGCAGTTTCCCGACCCGTGTGGGGACAGGGGAGGGGAAGCAGTACTTC.

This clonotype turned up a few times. This CDR3 is CSGGHPDTF. The CDR3 DNA reads TGCAGCGGGGGACACCCTGACACCTTC. This chain connects TRBV29-1 to TRBJ1-2, with D perhaps matching TRBD1 (6 bases). Deletions cut 7 bases from V and 12 bases from J, with 12 bases between. The germline V gene has CDR1 SQVTM and CDR2 ANQGSEA. The length of the CDR3 is 9 residues.